A single sample gave rise to the 4 T cell receptor beta chains below, sequenced in a study of T-cell memory formation after mild COVID-19. TCRdb fed the 5' RACE reads into MiXCR, producing one record per CDR3 protein. The sample carries 250,000 to 400,000 distinct CDR3 sequences, roughly an eighth recorded once. The sequencing input was PBMCs or a T cell subset sorted from them (not recorded which). The origin of the receptors is a man aged 18 to 29 who had mild COVID-19 (a few samples of this study predate the infection). Cell type and time point are not known.

The J gene is TRBJ2-1, the V gene TRBV5-4; D may be TRBD1 or TRBD2 (5 bases each). The V gene's germline CDR1 is SGHNT and CDR2 YYREEE (reference sequence). CDR3 length: 13 residues. V gave up 0 bases and J gave up 15 bases, with 16 bases separating them. The CDR3 loop is CASSLDGWPGRFF. The DNA of the CDR3 is TGTGCCAGCAGCTTGGACGGATGGCCGGGGCGGTTCTTC.

The chain has TRBV19 and TRBJ1-2; 7 bases map to TRBD1. The CDR3 has 14 residues. Unmatched junction bases numbered 10, after V lost 7 bases and J lost 5 bases. Germline loops: CDR1 LNHDA, CDR2 SQIVND (reference sequence). CDR3 protein: CASTNGGQYYGYTF. CDR3 nucleotide sequence: TGTGCCAGTACCAATGGGGGACAGTATTATGGCTACACCTTC.

V is TRBV6-5 and J is TRBJ1-4; D may be TRBD1 (5 bases). V was shortened by 4 bases and J by 4 bases, with 10 bases between the two germline ends. Germline CDR1 is MNHEY and CDR2 is SVGAGI. This CDR3 is 14 amino acids long. DNA for the CDR3: TGTGCCAGCAGTTCCCAGGGTCATAATGAAAAACTGTTTTTT. Amino acid sequence: CASSSQGHNEKLFF.

This clonotype was found a few times. This chain links TRBV6-1 with TRBJ2-7; D is possibly TRBD1 (6 bases). There are 14 residues in the CDR3. Trimming shortened V by 5 bases and J by 3 bases, and 14 bases separated the two germline ends. CDR1 and CDR2 from the germline V gene are MNHNS and SASEGT. CDR3 in amino acids: CASSKGDGIYEQYV. In DNA, the CDR3 is TGTGCCAGCAGTAAGGGGGACGGAATCTACGAGCAGTACGTC.